The 30 T cell receptor beta chains in this list originate from one sample, sequenced in a study of blood T cell repertoires in COVID-19. Profiling relied on immunoSEQ multiplex PCR, and the TCRdb table lists in-frame clones only, not all of them. The sample has approximately 200,000 clones, about 87% seen once. The sample comprised peripheral blood. Source of these receptors: a man in his sixties or seventies with acute or convalescent COVID-19.

The genes are TRBV7-2 and TRBJ2-1, with a tentative D call TRBD2 (6 bases). This CDR3 is 14 amino acids long. Germline assignment: CDR1 SGHTA and CDR2 FQGNSA. Trimming left V 5 bases short and J 7 bases short, with 15 bases between. The CDR3 reads CASSPLRDRNEQFF. CDR3 nucleotide sequence: TGTGCCAGCAGCCCATTGCGGGATCGGAATGAGCAGTTCTTC.

The rearrangement joins TRBV3-1 (or the pseudogene TRBV3-2) to TRBJ2-7; tentative D call: TRBD1 (6 bases). The CDR3 totals 14 residues. The germline V gene has CDR1 LGHDT and CDR2 YNNKEL (reference sequence). V shed 3 bases and J shed 5 bases, with 14 bases lying between them. CDR3 nucleotide sequence: TGTGCCAGCAGCCAGGGAACAGGGCGCCACGAGCAGTACTTC. It translates to CASSQGTGRHEQYF.

The CDR3 DNA reads as TGTGCCAGCAGGGGCCGCACAGAGGAAAAACTGTTTTTT. Its translation: CASRGRTEEKLFF. The chain is built from TRBV28 and TRBJ1-4; D is uncertain. Germline-derived CDR1 and CDR2 are MDHEN and SYDVKM. Trimming removed 6 bases at V and 8 bases at J, with 13 bases between. This CDR3 spans 13 amino acids.

The rearrangement uses TRBV5-4 and TRBJ2-3; 12 nucleotides align to TRBD2. CDR3 length: 15 residues. Germline lookup yields CDR1 SGHNT and CDR2 YYREEE (reference sequence). V dropped 4 bases and J dropped 2; count of bases not matched to a gene: 2. CDR3 in DNA: TGTGCCAGCAGCCGGACTAGCGGGAACACAGATACGCAGTATTTT. Translated, it gives CASSRTSGNTDTQYF.

The V call is TRBV5-4, the J call TRBJ2-5, with TRBD1 as a possible D gene (6 bases). Germline assignment: CDR1 SGHNT and CDR2 YYREEE (reference sequence). V shed 0 bases and J shed 2 bases, with 8 bases lying between them. This CDR3 is built from 14 residues. CDR3 bases: TGTGCCAGCAGCTTGGGGACAGCTCAAGAGACCCAGTACTTC. Its protein product is CASSLGTAQETQYF.

This rearrangement joins TRBV14 to TRBJ1-1, with D possibly matching TRBD1 (5 bases). V lost 2 bases, J lost 4 bases, and 14 bases lay in between. Germline CDR1 and CDR2: SGHDN and FVKESK. This CDR3 spans 15 amino acids. The CDR3 bases are TGTGCCAGCAGCCAACAGGGTACGCGAAGCACTGAAGCTTTCTTT. Translation gives CASSQQGTRSTEAFF.

The J gene is TRBJ1-2, the V gene TRBV5-1; 8 positions agree with TRBD1. Germline CDR1 is SGHRS and CDR2 is YFSETQ. Trimming removed 0 bases from V and 3 bases from J; junction bases left unmatched: 4. There are 15 residues in the CDR3. The CDR3 loop is CASSLGGTGDYGYTF. The CDR3 nucleotides read TGCGCCAGCAGCTTGGGGGGGACAGGCGACTATGGCTACACCTTC.

This chain connects TRBV28 to TRBJ1-2; 10 bases map to TRBD1. The germline gives CDR1 MDHEN, CDR2 SYDVKM. The length of the CDR3 is 14 residues. V lost 7 bases and J lost 4; bases outside the gene matches: 6. The CDR3 protein is CASNPGQGFYGYTF. In nucleotides, the CDR3 is TGTGCCAGCAATCCGGGACAGGGGTTCTATGGCTACACCTTC.

The rearrangement links TRBV3-1 (or the pseudogene TRBV3-2) to TRBJ1-1, with D maybe TRBD1 (6 bases). CDR3 length: 19 residues. The germline V gene has CDR1 LGHDT and CDR2 YNNKEL (reference sequence). V lost 0 bases and J 1 base, leaving 21 bases between the germline ends. CDR3 nucleotide sequence: TGTGCCAGCAGCCAAGAACATAGGGGACATCTAATCGAGAACACTGAAGCTTTCTTT. Translating gives CASSQEHRGHLIENTEAFF.

The genes are TRBV10-3 and TRBJ2-2, with 10 bases aligning to TRBD1. J lost 5 bases, V lost 6 bases, and 6 bases had no gene match. Germline V gene data show CDR1 as ENHRY and CDR2 as SYGVKD. This CDR3 spans 15 amino acids. The CDR3 here is CAISTGQGGTGELFF. Here the CDR3 DNA reads TGTGCCATCAGCACCGGACAGGGGGGTACCGGGGAGCTGTTTTTT.

The J gene is TRBJ2-1, the V gene TRBV27; 8 nucleotides match TRBD2. Trimming cost V 7 bases and J 4 bases; bases outside gene matches: 0. The CDR3 is 12 residues long. The germline gives CDR1 MNHEY, CDR2 SMNVEV (reference sequence). CDR3 sequence: CASTSGYNEQFF. The CDR3 nucleotides are TGTGCCAGCACTAGCGGGTACAATGAGCAGTTCTTC.

This chain joins TRBV4-3 and TRBJ2-3; perhaps TRBD1 as D (6 bases). Trimming left V 5 bases short and J 9 bases short, with 12 bases between. The CDR3 has 12 amino acids. In germline, CDR1 is LGHNA, CDR2 YSLEER. The CDR3 spells CASSADRGTQYF. The CDR3 coding sequence is TGCGCCAGCAGCGCGGACAGAGGGACGCAGTATTTT.

The V gene is TRBV5-1, the J gene TRBJ2-7, with 9 bases aligning to TRBD1. This CDR3 has 16 amino acids. Germline V gene sequence: CDR1 SGHRS, CDR2 YFSETQ. The V and J ends lost 3 bases and 0 bases, in that order; junction bases with no gene match: 7. The CDR3 nucleotides read TGCGCCAGCAGCTCCCAGGGGACAGGGAGCTCCTACGAGCAGTACTTC. Translation gives CASSSQGTGSSYEQYF.

The chain joins TRBV27 to TRBJ2-5; D not resolved. The CDR3 is 11 residues long. The V and J ends lost 4 bases and 5 bases respectively, with 5 bases between them. CDR1 is MNHEY, CDR2 SMNVEV, per germline (reference sequence). CDR3 region: CASSSGETQYF. CDR3 in DNA: TGTGCCAGCAGTTCGGGTGAGACCCAGTACTTC.

Concerning this clone itself: A junction boundary mismatches the germline segment, possibly from a read error. V is TRBV7-9 and J is TRBJ1-2; D uncertain. Per the germline V gene, CDR1 is SEHNR and CDR2 is FQNEAQ (reference sequence). The CDR3 runs to 12 residues. CDR3 sequence: CASSDGPGRRPF. The CDR3, as DNA: TGTGCCAGCAGCGACGGACCCGGGAGACGGCCCTTC.

This chain uses TRBV3-1 (or the pseudogene TRBV3-2) with TRBJ2-7; D remains ambiguous. In germline, CDR1 is LGHDT, CDR2 YNNKEL (reference sequence). The germline V and J ends were trimmed by 0 bases and 9 bases, with 6 bases remaining between them. The CDR3 consists of 11 residues. The CDR3 bases are TGTGCCAGCAGCCAAGAACTGGTGCAGTACTTC. Its translation: CASSQELVQYF.

The V gene is TRBV5-4, the J gene TRBJ2-1; D is unclear. Germline V gene lookup returns CDR1 SGHNT and CDR2 YYREEE (reference sequence). Trimming took 1 base from V and 8 from J, leaving 10 bases between them. This CDR3 has 13 amino acids. The CDR3 sequence is CASSLLVSDEQFF. The DNA for the CDR3 is TGTGCCAGCAGCTTGCTAGTTTCGGATGAGCAGTTCTTC.

The chain recombines TRBV3-1 (or the pseudogene TRBV3-2) with TRBJ1-1, with 9 positions matching TRBD1. CDR3 length equals 16 residues. V trimming: 4 bases; J trimming: 0 bases; junction bases outside the gene matches: 6. The germline V gene has CDR1 LGHDT and CDR2 YNNKEL (reference sequence). The CDR3 DNA sequence: TGTGCCAGCAGCCCGACAGGGGGTTCTATGAACACTGAAGCTTTCTTT. As protein: CASSPTGGSMNTEAFF.

This clone was observed once. The chain carries TRBV18 and TRBJ2-2; no definite D call. The CDR3 covers 16 residues. V dropped 3 bases and J dropped 1 base, with 12 bases sitting between them. In germline, CDR1 is KGHSH, CDR2 LQKENI. CDR3 in DNA: TGTGCCAGCTCACCCAACGATCCGGGGAACACCGGGGAGCTGTTTTTT. The encoded protein is CASSPNDPGNTGELFF.

CDR3 sequence reads: CASSRDTHMNTEAFF. The CDR3 DNA sequence: TGTGCCAGCAGCCGGGACACTCACATGAACACTGAAGCTTTCTTT. The chain joins TRBV6-5 to TRBJ1-1, with D maybe TRBD1 (6 bases). CDR1 is MNHEY and CDR2 is SVGAGI in the germline V gene. V lost 6 bases and J 0 bases, leaving 14 bases between the germline ends. The CDR3 runs to 15 residues.

This clone was counted only a few times. DNA for the CDR3: TGTGCCAGCAGAACAGGAGTTACTAACTATGGCTACACCTTC. It translates to CASRTGVTNYGYTF. This rearrangement joins TRBV6-5 to TRBJ1-2; a weak D match, TRBD1 (5 bases). V was cut by 6 bases and J by 0 bases, with 11 bases left in between. The CDR3 runs to 14 residues. Germline V gene lookup returns CDR1 MNHEY and CDR2 SVGAGI.

The rearrangement links TRBV5-6 to TRBJ1-5, with a weak D call TRBD1 (5 bases). V gave up 4 bases and J gave up 10 bases, with 24 bases separating them. CDR1 and CDR2 from the germline V gene are SGHDT and YYEEEE. The CDR3 consists of 16 residues. The CDR3 sequence is CASSKQALLPESPQHF. CDR3 sequence (DNA): TGTGCCAGCAGCAAACAGGCTCTCCTACCGGAATCCCCCCAGCATTTT.

The chain recombines TRBV5-6 with TRBJ1-2; D gene uncertain. The germline gives CDR1 SGHDT, CDR2 YYEEEE. The V gene lost 1 base and the J gene lost 7 bases, with 8 bases spanning the gap. This CDR3 region has 12 residues. The CDR3 spells CASSLNGRGYTF. The CDR3, as DNA: TGTGCCAGCAGCTTGAATGGGCGTGGCTACACCTTC. The whole variable domain, remainder taken from reference TRBV5-6 and TRBJ1-2, is DAGVTQSPTHLIKTRGQQVTLRCSPKSGHDTVSWYQQALGQGPQFIFQYYEEEERQRGNFPDRFSGHQFPNYSSELNVNALLLGDSALYLCASSLNGRGYTFGSGTRLTVV.

This clone has a handful of counts. The CDR3 reads CASSQDSWGANTEAFF. The DNA for the CDR3 is TGTGCCAGCAGCCAAGATTCCTGGGGCGCGAACACTGAAGCTTTCTTT. The V gene is TRBV3-1 (or the pseudogene TRBV3-2), the J gene TRBJ1-1, with a tentative D call TRBD1 (5 bases). This CDR3 contains 16 residues. V shed 0 bases and J shed 1 base, with 12 bases lying between them. Germline CDR1 is LGHDT and CDR2 is YNNKEL (reference sequence).

Details on this clone: Other DNA sequences from this sample encode an identical CDR3 as well. The genes are TRBV2 and TRBJ1-5, with 10 nucleotides matching TRBD1. The ends lost 6 bases at V and 2 bases at J; junction bases unmatched: 1. This CDR3 is built from 14 residues. Germline V CDR1 and CDR2: SNHLY, FYNNEI. The CDR3 protein is CASSGTGGNQPQHF. The DNA for the CDR3 is TGTGCCAGCAGCGGGACAGGGGGCAATCAGCCCCAGCATTTT.

CDR3: CASGGDTQYF. The CDR3 DNA follows: TGTGCCAGCGGCGGAGATACGCAGTATTTT. The chain employs TRBV6-5 and TRBJ2-3; D is ambiguous. Germline V gene lookup returns CDR1 MNHEY and CDR2 SVGAGI. Trimming stripped 8 bases from V and 5 bases from J, with 5 bases between. CDR3 size: 10 residues.

The chain is built from TRBV19 and TRBJ1-4; 12 bases match TRBD1. J gave up 7 bases and V 6 bases, and 18 bases lay outside the gene matches. The length of the CDR3 is 19 residues. Germline V CDR1 and CDR2: LNHDA, SQIVND (reference sequence). CDR3 residues: CASRPLFGDRGPGSEKLFF. DNA for the CDR3: TGTGCCAGTAGGCCCCTCTTCGGGGACAGGGGGCCAGGGAGTGAAAAACTGTTTTTT. Full variable domain (rest looked up from reference TRBV19 and TRBJ1-4): DGGITQSPKYLFRKEGQNVTLSCEQNLNHDAMYWYRQDPGQGLRLIYYSQIVNDFQKGDIAEGYSVSREKKESFPLTVTSAQKNPTAFYLCASRPLFGDRGPGSEKLFFGSGTQLSVL.

The V gene is TRBV6-1, the J gene TRBJ2-1, with 12 bases matching TRBD2. In germline, CDR1 is MNHNS, CDR2 SASEGT. Unmatched junction bases numbered 2, after V lost 2 bases and J lost 0 bases. The CDR3 extends over 17 amino acids. DNA of the CDR3: TGTGCCAGCAGTGAACTAGCGGGAGGGAGCTCCTACAATGAGCAGTTCTTC. Encoded protein: CASSELAGGSSYNEQFF.

This sequence joins TRBV9 and TRBJ1-6; unclear D gene. Trimming pared 0 bases from V and 8 bases from J, leaving 12 bases between. Germline CDR1 reads SGDLS; CDR2 reads YYNGEE. This CDR3 is 15 amino acids long. CDR3 nucleotides: TGTGCCAGCAGCGTAGGAGTATCGGAGGATTCACCCCTCCACTTT. This gives the protein CASSVGVSEDSPLHF.

V gene TRBV28 combines with J gene TRBJ2-1, with 11 bases matching TRBD2. CDR1 and CDR2 (germline): MDHEN, SYDVKM. The CDR3 length is 13 residues. Trimming took 4 bases from V and 13 from J; bases not matched to a gene: 6. CDR3 DNA sequence: TGTGCCAGCAGTTGGCGGACTAGCGGGTTACAGTTCTTC. It encodes CASSWRTSGLQFF.